These 10 T cell receptor beta chains share one sample of origin, sequenced in a study of T cells after yellow fever vaccination. TCRdb re-called the 5' RACE reads through MiXCR, storing one row per CDR3 protein. The sample has 170,000 or so distinct CDR3 sequences, 5.5% to 7.5% seen once. Sequenced here: CD4+ T cells sorted from PBMCs, sampled on the day of the first yellow fever vaccination. These TCRs come from a man aged 18 to 30 who received the YFV17D yellow fever vaccine.

This clonotype was recorded at least ten times. The rearrangement joins TRBV4-3 to TRBJ1-2, with D possibly TRBD1 on 6 matching bases. Deletions cut 0 bases from V and 7 bases from J, with 18 bases between. Germline V gene sequence: CDR1 LGHNA, CDR2 YSLEER. The CDR3 loop spans 16 amino acids. The CDR3 sequence is CASSQDLGGVLSGYTF. In DNA form, the CDR3 reads TGCGCCAGCAGCCAAGATCTGGGGGGCGTTCTCTCTGGCTACACCTTC.

The V gene is TRBV7-9, the J gene TRBJ2-1; 9 nucleotides match TRBD2. V dropped 2 bases and J dropped 2; count of bases not matched to a gene: 7. CDR1 and CDR2 (germline): SEHNR, FQNEAQ (reference sequence). This CDR3 is 17 amino acids long. The DNA of the CDR3 is TGTGCCAGCAGCTTACTGAGGCGGGGGGGTACCTACAATGAGCAGTTCTTC. Its translation: CASSLLRRGGTYNEQFF.

The chain employs TRBV6-5 and TRBJ1-1, with a possible D match to TRBD1 (5 bases). The CDR3 sequence is 12 residues long. Germline CDR1 MNHEY, CDR2 SVGAGI. V was cut by 10 bases and J by 6 bases, with 15 bases left in between. The CDR3 region has the DNA TGTGCCACGGGGCTTTTAATCGCTGAAGCTTTCTTT. This encodes CATGLLIAEAFF.

The sample holds a few counts of this clonotype. The chain recombines TRBV6-1 with TRBJ1-5; D gene ambiguous. The CDR3 loop spans 14 amino acids. V was cut by 0 bases and J by 2 bases, with 5 bases left in between. Germline lookup yields CDR1 MNHNS and CDR2 SASEGT. CDR3 residues: CASSEALGNQPQHF. The CDR3 nucleotides read TGTGCCAGCAGTGAAGCGCTAGGCAATCAGCCCCAGCATTTT.

The V gene is TRBV2, the J gene TRBJ2-1; TRBD2 matches 8 bases. V lost 4 bases, J lost 4 bases, and 6 bases stayed unmatched. CDR3 length: 15 residues. Germline V gene lookup returns CDR1 SNHLY and CDR2 FYNNEI. The CDR3 region has the DNA TGTGCCAGCAGTGGGGCTAGCGGGTTATACAATGAGCAGTTCTTC. This encodes CASSGASGLYNEQFF.

This clonotype was observed many times. The genes are TRBV19 and TRBJ1-6; TRBD1 agrees at 12 bases. Unmatched junction bases numbered 8, after V lost 6 bases and J lost 2 bases. Germline lookup yields CDR1 LNHDA and CDR2 SQIVND (reference sequence). This CDR3 is 18 amino acids long. In nucleotides, the CDR3 is TGTGCCAGTAGCGGGACAGGGGGCGATTGGCCCTATAATTCACCCCTCCACTTT. It translates to CASSGTGGDWPYNSPLHF.

This clonotype has only a few counts. The chain uses TRBV7-9 and TRBJ1-2; D unclear. Germline V CDR1 and CDR2: SEHNR, FQNEAQ (reference sequence). The CDR3 spans 16 residues. Trimming shortened V by 2 bases and J by 2 bases, and 15 bases separated the two germline ends. The CDR3, as DNA: TGTGCCAGCAGCTTAATGTGGTCGGGCCAAAACTATGGCTACACCTTC. It specifies CASSLMWSGQNYGYTF. The whole variable domain, filled in from reference TRBV7-9 and TRBJ1-2, reads DTGVSQNPRHKITKRGQNVTFRCDPISEHNRLYWYRQTLGQGPEFLTYFQNEAQLEKSRLLSDRFSAERPKGSFSTLEIQRTEQGDSAMYLCASSLMWSGQNYGYTFGSGTRLTVV.

This clonotype was observed many times. The V call is TRBV7-6, the J call TRBJ2-2, with 10 bases identical to TRBD2. CDR1 is SGHVS, CDR2 FNYEAQ, per germline. CDR3 size: 16 residues. Trimming removed 5 bases from V and 0 bases from J; junction bases left unmatched: 3. The CDR3 DNA reads TGTGCCAGCAGCCCTAGCGGGGGTTCGAACACCGGGGAGCTGTTTTTT. Translating gives CASSPSGGSNTGELFF.

This clonotype was recorded many times. The V gene is TRBV12-3 or TRBV12-4, the J gene TRBJ1-1, with 8 bases fitting TRBD1. Trimming removed 1 base from V and 4 bases from J; junction bases left unmatched: 2. CDR3 length: 14 residues. CDR3 nucleotide sequence: TGTGCCAGCAGTTTAGGAGACAGGGGCACTGAAGCTTTCTTT. Its protein is CASSLGDRGTEAFF.

The CDR3 region is CASSHPQGAHQPQHF. CDR3 nucleotides: TGTGCCAGCAGCCACCCACAGGGGGCTCATCAGCCCCAGCATTTT. The chain employs TRBV7-2 and TRBJ1-5; 9 bases line up with TRBD1. The V and J ends lost 5 bases and 5 bases, in that order; junction bases with no gene match: 7. Germline values: CDR1 SGHTA, CDR2 FQGNSA. The CDR3 extends over 15 amino acids. Together with reference TRBV7-2 and TRBJ1-5, the CDR3 gives the full variable domain: GAGVSQSPSNKVTEKGKDVELRCDPISGHTALYWYRQSLGQGLEFLIYFQGNSAPDKSGLPSDRFSAERTGGSVSTLTIQRTQQEDSAVYLCASSHPQGAHQPQHFGDGTRLSIL.